The source of this T cell receptor beta chain is a study of T-cell memory formation after mild COVID-19. About this clonotype itself: At one boundary the junction diverges from the germline segment, which might be a read error.

The CDR3 totals 13 residues. Germline lookup yields CDR1 SGHNT and CDR2 YYREEE (reference sequence). MiXCR, applied by TCRdb to the 5' RACE reads, yields one record per CDR3 protein. The table records some 290,000 distinct CDR3 sequences, 16% of them present only once. The chain uses TRBV5-4 and TRBJ2-4; the D gene is possibly TRBD1 (6 bases). Sequencing input: PBMCs or a T cell subset sorted from them (not recorded which). The TCR comes from a man between 18 and 29 years old who had mild COVID-19 (a few samples of this study predate the infection). Cell type and time point are not known. The CDR3 is CASSLYLGPQGDF. The CDR3 bases are TGTGCCAGCAGCTTGTATCTGGGACCACAGGGAGACTTC.